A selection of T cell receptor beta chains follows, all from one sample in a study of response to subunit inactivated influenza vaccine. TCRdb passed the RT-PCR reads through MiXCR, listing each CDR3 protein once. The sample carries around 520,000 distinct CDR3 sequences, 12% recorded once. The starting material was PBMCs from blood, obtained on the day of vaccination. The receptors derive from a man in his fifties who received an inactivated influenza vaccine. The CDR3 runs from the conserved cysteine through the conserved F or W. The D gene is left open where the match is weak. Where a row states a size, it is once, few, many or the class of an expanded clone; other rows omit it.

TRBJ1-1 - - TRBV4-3 CASSHRYTTEAFF TGCGCCAGCAGCCACCGCTATACGACTGAAGCTTTCTTT
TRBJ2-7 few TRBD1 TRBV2 CASSGTGRRDEQYF TGTGCCAGCAGTGGGACAGGGAGAAGGGACGAGCAGTACTTC
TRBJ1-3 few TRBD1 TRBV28 CASSLNRDSVWGSGNTIYF TGTGCCAGCAGTTTAAACCGGGACAGTGTGTGGGGATCTGGAAACACCATATATTTT
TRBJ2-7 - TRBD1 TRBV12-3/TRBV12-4 CASCRQGSHEQYF TGTGCCAGCTGCAGACAGGGGAGTCACGAGCAGTACTTC
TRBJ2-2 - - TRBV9 CASSVEGGSTGELFF TGTGCCAGCAGCGTAGAAGGAGGAAGCACCGGGGAGCTGTTTTTT
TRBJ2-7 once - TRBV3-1 CACSQEVSWTHEQYF TGTGCCTGCAGCCAGGAGGTCTCTTGGACCCACGAGCAGTACTTC
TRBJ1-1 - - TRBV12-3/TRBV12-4 CASSLRSLGEAFF TGTGCCAGCAGTTTGCGTTCCTTAGGTGAAGCTTTCTTT
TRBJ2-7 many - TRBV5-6 CASSFWTPATYEQYF TGTGCCAGCAGCTTCTGGACACCGGCGACCTACGAGCAGTACTTC
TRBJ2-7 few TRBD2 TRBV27 CASSLSVAGVAEQYF TGTGCCAGCAGTTTATCGGTAGCGGGAGTAGCCGAGCAGTACTTC
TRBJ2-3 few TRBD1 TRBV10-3 CATGGTGGSDTQYF TGTGCCACCGGGGGGACAGGGGGTTCCGATACGCAGTATTTT
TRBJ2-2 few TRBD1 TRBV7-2 CASNIPGQAAGELFF TGTGCCAGCAACATACCAGGACAGGCAGCCGGGGAGCTGTTTTTT
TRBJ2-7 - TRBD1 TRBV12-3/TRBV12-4 CASSLPPGQGYEQYF TGTGCCAGCAGTCTTCCCCCGGGACAGGGCTACGAGCAGTACTTC
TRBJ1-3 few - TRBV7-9 CASSSPSGMSGNTIYF TGTGCCAGCAGCTCCCCCTCGGGGATGTCTGGAAACACCATATATTTT
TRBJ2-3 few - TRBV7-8 CASSLVERGTDTQYF TGTGCCAGCAGCTTAGTTGAAAGGGGAACAGATACGCAGTATTTT
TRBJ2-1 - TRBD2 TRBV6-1 CASSRWVAGGHNEQFF TGTGCCAGCAGCCGCTGGGTAGCGGGGGGGCACAATGAGCAGTTCTTC
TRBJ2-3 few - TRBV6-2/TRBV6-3 CASNHSPWSGVRDTQYF TGTGCCAGCAATCACTCGCCGTGGTCGGGCGTGCGGGATACGCAGTATTTT
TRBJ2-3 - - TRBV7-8 CASSPVVGGNTDTQYF TGTGCCAGCAGCCCCGTTGTGGGGGGAAATACAGATACGCAGTATTTT
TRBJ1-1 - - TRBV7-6 CASSLRAQGNTEAFF TGTGCCAGCAGCTTACGGGCACAGGGGAACACTGAAGCTTTCTTT
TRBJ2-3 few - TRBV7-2 CASSFPSAVTDTQYF TGTGCCAGCAGCTTTCCCTCGGCAGTCACAGATACGCAGTATTTT
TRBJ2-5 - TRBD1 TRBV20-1 CSVDRVQETQYF TGCAGTGTTGACAGGGTCCAAGAGACCCAGTACTTC
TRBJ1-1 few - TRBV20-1 CSARRVGTEAFF TGCAGTGCTAGGAGGGTGGGAACTGAAGCTTTCTTT
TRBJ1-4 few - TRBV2 CASSDGAWEEKLFF TGTGCCAGCAGTGATGGGGCCTGGGAGGAAAAACTGTTTTTT
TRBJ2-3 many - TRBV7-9 CASSSLLGSDTQYF TGTGCCAGCAGCTCTCTTCTGGGGAGTGATACGCAGTATTTT